This T cell receptor (beta chain) came from a study of early T cells in non-severe SARS-CoV-2 infection. The wider study: Sequencing of bulk RNA from unsorted whole blood was done, without chain pairing. Study observations and caveats: Matching with VDJdb favored anti-spike CD8 responses (missing private and CD4 specificities).

A remark on this clonotype: Its antigen is unknown.

Trimming cost V 7 bases and J 3 bases; bases outside gene matches: 11. CDR3 size: 15 residues. Germline CDR1 is MNHEY and CDR2 is SVGAGI. Attachment of unique molecular identifiers was made to individual cDNA molecules. TCRdb ran MiXCR on the 5' RACE reads and lists one entry per CDR3 protein. The sample shows roughly 75,000 distinct CDR3 sequences, less than 20% of them seen only once. Sequencing used whole blood. The gene calls are TRBV6-5 and TRBJ2-7; 8 bases align to TRBD2. This TCR derives from an adult who was a healthcare worker with PCR-confirmed SARS-CoV-2 infection or an uninfected control (not recorded which). CDR3 nucleotides: TGTGCCAGCACTCCAGGGGCTAGCGGGCTCTACGAGCAGTACTTC. Residues: CASTPGASGLYEQYF.